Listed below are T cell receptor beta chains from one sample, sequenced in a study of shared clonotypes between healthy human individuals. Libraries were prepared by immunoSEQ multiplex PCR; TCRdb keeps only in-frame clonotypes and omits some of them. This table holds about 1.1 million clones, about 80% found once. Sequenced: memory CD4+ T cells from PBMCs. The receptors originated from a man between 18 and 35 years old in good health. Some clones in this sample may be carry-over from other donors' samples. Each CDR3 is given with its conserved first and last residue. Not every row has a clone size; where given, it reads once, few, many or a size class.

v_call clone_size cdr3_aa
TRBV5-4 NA CASSRGTGKLKETQYF
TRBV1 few CTVVWARYTDTQYF
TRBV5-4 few CASSLASAGLSYEQYF
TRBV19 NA CASSIAGFVNYGYTF
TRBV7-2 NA CASSFRGRGETQYF
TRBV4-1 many CASSQRGGTIIADTQYF
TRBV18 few CASSFEDTEAFF
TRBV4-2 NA CASSLAPQISGELFF
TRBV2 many CASSDAAGGIVGEKLFF
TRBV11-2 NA CASSLGTGSTGELFF
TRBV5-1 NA CASSPSVNSYNEQFF
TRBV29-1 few CSAGLEGYTF
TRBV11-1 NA CASSLVLSGGTEAFF
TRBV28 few CASSLPGVWVSGNTIYF
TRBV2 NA CASSEASGRLETQYF
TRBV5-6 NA CASSLRTGEIQYF
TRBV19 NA CASSIGLGGRDQETQYF
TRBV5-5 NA CASSFSGNTIYF
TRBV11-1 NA CASSLWGACNQPQHF
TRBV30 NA CAWAEYSNQPQHF
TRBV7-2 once CASSRLRTSGSSGELFF
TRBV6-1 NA CASSGYRGGGYTF
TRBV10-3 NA CAISYGAGTEAFF
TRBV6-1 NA CASSVGEETQYF
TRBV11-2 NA CASSLDWSTDTQYF
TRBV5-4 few CASRSGSIGNEQFF
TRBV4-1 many CASSQVRGATGELFF
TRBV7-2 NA CASSPSPGRSSYEQYF
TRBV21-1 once CASMGTNTEAFF
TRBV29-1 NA CSGRQRSSYNEQFF
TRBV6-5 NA CASSYRDSYNEQFF
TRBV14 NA CASSPRGRDPLEQYF
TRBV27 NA CASSLSGFYEQYF
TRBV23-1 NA CASSPRADKDSNQPQHF
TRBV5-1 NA CASSLGGTANYGYTF